This T cell receptor (beta chain) comes out of a study of T-cell reconstitution after alpha-beta-depleted transplantation in children. Using unique molecular identifiers, the investigators prepared the TCRbeta library. One entry per CDR3 protein, called by TCRdb with MiXCR from the PCR reads. The table includes 450,000 to 600,000 distinct CDR3 sequences, approximately 16% detected once. In its sample, this clonotype was seen once. The ends were cut back, 0 bases at V and 1 base at J, with 3 bases in the middle. In germline, CDR1 is DFQATT, CDR2 SNEGSKA (reference sequence). The CDR3 is 12 residues long.

This sequence joins TRBV20-1 and TRBJ1-1; D is unclear. The sequence was collected from a human donor who donated a stem cell graft to a child with acute lymphoblastic leukemia. The sample consisted of PBMCs from the stem cell graft donor, taken from the stem cell graft. In nucleotides, the CDR3 is TGCAGTGCTAGAGAGTGGAACACTGAAGCTTTCTTT. Encoded protein: CSAREWNTEAFF.